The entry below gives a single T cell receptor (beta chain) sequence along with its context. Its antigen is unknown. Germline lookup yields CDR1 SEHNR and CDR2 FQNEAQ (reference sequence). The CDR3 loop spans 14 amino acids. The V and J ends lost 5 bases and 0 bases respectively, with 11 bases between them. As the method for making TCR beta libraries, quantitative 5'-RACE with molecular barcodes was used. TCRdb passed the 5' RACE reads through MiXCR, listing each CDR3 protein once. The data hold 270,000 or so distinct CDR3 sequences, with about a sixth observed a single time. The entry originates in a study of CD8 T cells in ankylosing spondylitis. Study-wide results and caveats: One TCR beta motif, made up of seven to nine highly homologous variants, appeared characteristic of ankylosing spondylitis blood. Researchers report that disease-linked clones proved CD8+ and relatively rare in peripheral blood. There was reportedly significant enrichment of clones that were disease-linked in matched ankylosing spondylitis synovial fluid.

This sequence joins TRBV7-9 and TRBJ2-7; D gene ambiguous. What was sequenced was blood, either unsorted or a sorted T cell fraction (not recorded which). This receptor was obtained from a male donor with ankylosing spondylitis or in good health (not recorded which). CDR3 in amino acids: CASSPLLSSYEQYF. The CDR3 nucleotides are TGTGCCAGCAGCCCCCTACTGAGCTCCTACGAGCAGTACTTC.